The rows below give T cell receptor beta chains drawn from one sample of a study of cytomegalovirus exposure and HLA in healthy donors. Assay: immunoSEQ multiplex PCR; the TCRdb copy retains only in-frame clones and omits some. The repertoire holds 120,000 to 150,000 clones, with roughly 84% as singletons. Sequencing used PBMCs. The source of these receptors is a boy between 2 and 10 years old in good health and CMV-seronegative. Each CDR3 is given with its conserved first and last residue. A D gene is named only where the DNA matches it firmly. The size of a clone is reported for some rows only, either as once, few or many, or as a class for expanded clones.

j_call: TRBJ2-3; d_call: TRBD2; clone_size: -; v_call: TRBV7-6; cdr3_nt: TGTGCCAGCAGCTTAGGGAGCGGGGGTTGGATGGCAGATACGCAGTATTTT; cdr3_aa: CASSLGSGGWMADTQYF
j_call: TRBJ2-5; d_call: TRBD2; clone_size: -; v_call: TRBV29-1; cdr3_nt: TGCAGCGTTGAATTTGGGACTAGCGGGAGGAGGCTGAAGACCCAGTACTTC; cdr3_aa: CSVEFGTSGRRLKTQYF
j_call: TRBJ1-4; d_call: -; clone_size: -; v_call: TRBV29-1; cdr3_nt: TGCAGCGCAGAGGACAACCGTGAAAAACTGTTTTTT; cdr3_aa: CSAEDNREKLFF
j_call: TRBJ1-4; d_call: TRBD1; clone_size: -; v_call: TRBV2; cdr3_nt: TGTGCCAGCAGTGTGTTCAGGACAGGCACTAATGAAAAACTGTTTTTT; cdr3_aa: CASSVFRTGTNEKLFF
j_call: TRBJ2-4; d_call: -; clone_size: few; v_call: TRBV6-6; cdr3_nt: TGTGCCAGCAGTTACGTGCGGGGGCCAGCCAAAAACATTCAGTACTTC; cdr3_aa: CASSYVRGPAKNIQYF
j_call: TRBJ1-1; d_call: -; clone_size: -; v_call: TRBV4-1; cdr3_nt: TGCGCCAGCAGCTCAGGGCAATCTCTCCCTGAAGCTTTCTTT; cdr3_aa: CASSSGQSLPEAFF
j_call: TRBJ1-2; d_call: TRBD1; clone_size: -; v_call: TRBV7-6; cdr3_nt: TGTGCCAGCAGCTTAGGAGCCGGGACAGGGTTATATGGCTACACCTTC; cdr3_aa: CASSLGAGTGLYGYTF
j_call: TRBJ1-4; d_call: TRBD1; clone_size: -; v_call: TRBV5-1; cdr3_nt: TGCGCCAGCAGCTTGATCGGGACAGAGCCTAATGAAAAACTGTTTTTT; cdr3_aa: CASSLIGTEPNEKLFF
j_call: TRBJ2-7; d_call: TRBD2; clone_size: -; v_call: TRBV28; cdr3_nt: TGTGCCAGCAGTTCCGGGACTAGCGCCTACGAGCAGTACTTC; cdr3_aa: CASSSGTSAYEQYF
j_call: TRBJ1-2; d_call: TRBD1; clone_size: few; v_call: TRBV5-1; cdr3_nt: TGCGCCAGCAGCCTAAGACAGGGGGGCTACACCTTC; cdr3_aa: CASSLRQGGYTF
j_call: TRBJ2-7; d_call: -; clone_size: -; v_call: TRBV6-6; cdr3_nt: TGTGCCAGCAGTTACTCTCGACAGCCAGATAACTACGAGCAGTACTTC; cdr3_aa: CASSYSRQPDNYEQYF
j_call: TRBJ2-1; d_call: TRBD1; clone_size: -; v_call: TRBV7-8; cdr3_nt: TGTGCCAGCAGCCCCGAAGTCTTACAGGGGGCCAATGAGCAGTTCTTC; cdr3_aa: CASSPEVLQGANEQFF
j_call: TRBJ2-7; d_call: TRBD1; clone_size: few; v_call: TRBV11-2; cdr3_nt: TGTGCCAGCAGCCAATCTAGGGGGCGCTACGAGCAGTACTTC; cdr3_aa: CASSQSRGRYEQYF
j_call: TRBJ1-2; d_call: -; clone_size: -; v_call: TRBV4-1; cdr3_nt: TGCGCCAGCAGCCAAAAAGGACCGGGGGTCGGAGGCTACACCTTC; cdr3_aa: CASSQKGPGVGGYTF
j_call: TRBJ2-5; d_call: -; clone_size: -; v_call: TRBV6-5; cdr3_nt: TGTGCTTCTGGCCCCACAGACCAAGAGACCCAGTACTTC; cdr3_aa: CASGPTDQETQYF
j_call: TRBJ1-1; d_call: TRBD1; clone_size: -; v_call: TRBV29-1; cdr3_nt: TGCAGCGTGGGACAGGGGAACACTGAAGCTTTCTTT; cdr3_aa: CSVGQGNTEAFF
j_call: TRBJ2-3; d_call: TRBD2; clone_size: few; v_call: TRBV19; cdr3_nt: TGTGCCAGTAGTATACACCCCCCGACTAGCGGCACAGATACGCAGTATTTT; cdr3_aa: CASSIHPPTSGTDTQYF